This TCR beta chain came from a study of identifying expanded T cells in peripheral blood. A note on this clone: What it recognizes is unknown.

Sequencing used immunoSEQ multiplex PCR; TCRdb keeps in-frame clones, though not all of them. Of more than 95,000 clones listed, about four fifths are singletons. Overall study results and limits: Differentially abundant clones: around 1.1 between replicates, about 15 at around 14 days, around 19 at four. Clone count variance between roughly 2-week samples rose with total template count.

Collection occurred without any documented infections or immune events in donors. This CDR3 spans 15 amino acids. V gave up 3 bases and J gave up 3 bases, with 15 bases separating them. CDR1 and CDR2 (germline): SGHTA, FQGNSA. This clonotype was obtained from a person aged 18-70 years in good health. Sequencing was performed on blood. The chain is built from TRBV7-2 and TRBJ2-7; tentative D call: TRBD2 (5 bases). Here the CDR3 DNA reads TGTGCCAGCAGCTTCAGCGGCGAATGGGTCTACGAGCAGTACTTC. Translating gives CASSFSGEWVYEQYF. Looking up the rest from reference TRBV7-2 and TRBJ2-7 gives the full variable domain: GAGVSQSPSNKVTEKGKDVELRCDPISGHTALYWYRQSLGQGLEFLIYFQGNSAPDKSGLPSDRFSAERTGGSVSTLTIQRTQQEDSAVYLCASSFSGEWVYEQYFGPGTRLTVT.